Listed here are 12 T cell receptor beta chains from one sample, sequenced in a study of blood T cell repertoires in COVID-19. The protocol was immunoSEQ multiplex PCR, while the TCRdb copy is restricted to in-frame clones and leaves out a portion. The sample has under 75,000 clones, roughly 87% seen once. Sequenced sample: peripheral blood. The receptors derive from a woman aged 18-35 years with acute or convalescent COVID-19.

V and J are TRBV28 and TRBJ1-5; maybe TRBD1 (5 bases). The V end lost 4 bases, the J end lost 6 bases, and 13 bases lay between the germline ends. The germline CDR1 and CDR2 sequences are MDHEN and SYDVKM. The CDR3 loop spans 14 amino acids. The CDR3 bases are TGTGCCAGCAGTTGGGCTGGGGGGAGTCAGCCCCAGCATTTT. This translates into CASSWAGGSQPQHF.

The CDR3 here is CACRALGEGTDTQYF. The CDR3 DNA follows: TGTGCCTGTCGAGCCCTAGGGGAGGGCACAGATACGCAGTATTTT. This chain joins TRBV30 and TRBJ2-3, with D maybe TRBD2 (6 bases). The germline V and J ends were trimmed by 6 bases and 1 base, with 17 bases remaining between them. Germline values: CDR1 GTSNPN, CDR2 SVGIG (reference sequence). CDR3 length equals 15 residues. The complete variable domain, with remaining parts taken from reference TRBV30 and TRBJ2-3, reads SQTIHQWPATLVQPVGSPLSLECTVEGTSNPNLYWYRQAAGRGLQLLFYSVGIGQISSEVPQNLSASRPQDRQFILSSKKLLLSDSGFYLCACRALGEGTDTQYFGPGTRLTVL.

This sequence joins TRBV11-2 and TRBJ2-3; D might be TRBD2 (6 bases). There are 18 residues in the CDR3. V lost 5 bases and J 7 bases, leaving 28 bases between the germline ends. Germline V gene data show CDR1 as SGHAT and CDR2 as FQNNGV. Here the CDR3 DNA reads TGTGCCAGCAGCCCAGATGAGACTAGTTCGGCTAGTTCATATACGCAGTATTTT. It is translated as CASSPDETSSASSYTQYF.

This clone was seen more than once but under ten times. V usage is TRBV19 and J usage is TRBJ1-5, with D uncertain. This CDR3 spans 14 amino acids. Per germline, CDR1 LNHDA and CDR2 SQIVND (reference sequence). The V gene lost 3 bases and the J gene lost 2 bases, with 8 bases spanning the gap. Here the CDR3 reads CASSIVSGNQPQHF. In DNA, the CDR3 is TGTGCCAGTAGTATTGTGAGCGGCAATCAGCCCCAGCATTTT.

The chain joins TRBV6-5 to TRBJ1-2; maybe TRBD1 (5 bases). The germline CDR1 and CDR2 sequences are MNHEY and SVGAGI. The V and J ends lost 0 bases and 6 bases respectively, with 14 bases between them. The CDR3 spans 15 residues. The CDR3 spells CASSYSNRGWNGYTF. CDR3 DNA: TGTGCCAGCAGTTACTCGAATCGGGGGTGGAATGGCTACACCTTC.

Note on this clone: The same CDR3 is also encoded by other DNA sequences in this sample. This chain joins TRBV12-3 or TRBV12-4 and TRBJ2-7; D might be TRBD1 (6 bases). The CDR3 has 13 residues. Trimming cost V 8 bases and J 6 bases, with 17 bases left between them. The CDR3 spells CASASGTSSEQYF. Written as DNA, the CDR3 is TGTGCCAGCGCATCCGGGACATCGTCCGAGCAGTACTTC.

V gene TRBV5-4 combines with J gene TRBJ2-5, with 9 bases lining up with TRBD1. The CDR3 sequence is 17 residues long. After removal of 0 bases from V and 1 base from J, the junction contained 7 bases not matched to a gene. CDR1 is SGHNT, CDR2 YYREEE, per germline (reference sequence). The CDR3 sequence: CASSLGTPGQGQETQYF. CDR3 sequence (DNA): TGTGCCAGCAGCTTGGGTACGCCGGGACAGGGCCAAGAGACCCAGTACTTC.

The chain joins TRBV2 to TRBJ1-6, with 8 bases matching TRBD1. CDR1 and CDR2 (germline): SNHLY, FYNNEI. Losses at the gene ends were 9 bases for V and 4 bases for J; bases not matched to a gene: 2. This CDR3 contains 13 residues. CDR3 DNA: TGTGCCAGAAGGACAGGGTATAATTCACCCCTCCACTTT. Translated, it gives CARRTGYNSPLHF. Filled out from reference TRBV2 and TRBJ1-6, the complete variable domain reads EPEVTQTPSHQVTQMGQEVILRCVPISNHLYFYWYRQILGQKVEFLVSFYNNEISEKSEIFDDQFSVERPDGSNFTLKIRSTKLEDSAMYFCARRTGYNSPLHFGNGTRLTVT.

The genes are TRBV7-2 and TRBJ1-2, with 9 bases lining up with TRBD1. The CDR3 runs 15 residues. V was pared by 5 bases and J by 3 bases, with 7 bases of the junction left unmatched. CDR1 SGHTA and CDR2 FQGNSA come from the germline V gene. CDR3 coding DNA: TGTGCCAGCAGCCCAACAGGGGGCATAGACTATGGCTACACCTTC. Its translation: CASSPTGGIDYGYTF.

The chain is built from TRBV28 and TRBJ1-2, with a weak D call TRBD1 (6 bases). In germline, CDR1 is MDHEN, CDR2 SYDVKM. Deletions cut 4 bases from V and 5 bases from J, with 14 bases between. CDR3 length: 14 amino acids. The CDR3 protein is CASSSPGQKYGYTF. The CDR3 DNA sequence: TGTGCCAGCAGTTCACCGGGACAAAAATATGGCTACACCTTC.

This chain joins TRBV6-2 or TRBV6-3 and TRBJ2-2; 9 positions agree with TRBD1. The CDR3 is 16 residues long. The J segment lost 4 bases and the V segment lost 5 bases, leaving 8 bases of the junction unmatched. CDR1 MNHEY and CDR2 SVGEGT come from the germline V gene. This chain's CDR3 is CASSITGGFGTGELFF. In DNA, the CDR3 is TGTGCCAGCAGTATTACAGGGGGCTTTGGCACCGGGGAGCTGTTTTTT.

This clone was detected once. The rearrangement uses TRBV2 and TRBJ2-7; D unresolved. This CDR3 has 16 amino acids. Germline CDR1 is SNHLY and CDR2 is FYNNEI. The ends were cut back, 0 bases at V and 4 bases at J, with 16 bases in the middle. CDR3: CASSEAVWAGSYEQYF. The CDR3 bases are TGTGCCAGCAGTGAAGCAGTCTGGGCAGGTTCGTACGAGCAGTACTTC. Full variable domain (rest looked up from reference TRBV2 and TRBJ2-7): EPEVTQTPSHQVTQMGQEVILRCVPISNHLYFYWYRQILGQKVEFLVSFYNNEISEKSEIFDDQFSVERPDGSNFTLKIRSTKLEDSAMYFCASSEAVWAGSYEQYFGPGTRLTVT.